The 2 T cell receptor beta chains reported below all come from one sample, sequenced in a study of blood T cell repertoires in COVID-19. The method was immunoSEQ multiplex PCR; TCRdb's version includes in-frame clones alone and lacks a portion of them. The repertoire has over 350,000 clones, roughly 89% of them found once; the top ten carry about a tenth. Material: PBMCs or T cells enriched from blood (not recorded which). The receptors come from a woman aged 50 to 60 who had recovered from COVID-19.

This clone was recorded many times. This chain uses TRBV4-1 with TRBJ2-7; 12 positions match TRBD2. The germline gives CDR1 MGHRA, CDR2 YSYEKL. Trimming took 4 bases from V and 4 from J; bases not matched to a gene: 5. The CDR3 covers 15 residues. The CDR3 here is CASSLRTSGAYEQYF. Written as DNA, the CDR3 is TGCGCCAGCAGCCTCCGGACTAGCGGGGCATACGAGCAGTACTTC.

The J gene is TRBJ2-3, the V gene TRBV7-8; D is possibly TRBD2 (6 bases). V lost 6 bases and J 1 base, leaving 17 bases between the germline ends. The CDR3 totals 16 residues. Per germline, CDR1 SGHVS and CDR2 FQNEAQ. The CDR3 DNA sequence: TGTGCCAGCAGTCTAGCCTCGGGGGTTGGCACAGATACGCAGTATTTT. Its protein is CASSLASGVGTDTQYF.